One and the same sample provided the 24 T cell receptor beta chains below, sequenced in a study of response to subunit inactivated influenza vaccine. TCRdb itself ran the RT-PCR reads through MiXCR, one entry per CDR3 protein. The table lists some 520,000 distinct CDR3 sequences, more than 15% of them singletons. The specimen was CD4+ T cells sorted from PBMCs, collected around 25 months after vaccination. The receptor source for this set is a man between 50 and 69 years old who received an inactivated influenza vaccine.

The table lists this clonotype with a few counts. The chain uses TRBV9 and TRBJ2-7; D perhaps matches TRBD1 (6 bases). V shed 4 bases and J shed 5 bases, with 19 bases lying between them. The V gene's germline CDR1 is SGDLS and CDR2 YYNGEE. The CDR3 is 15 residues long. CDR3 region: CASSPSPGTFNEQYF. CDR3 nucleotide sequence: TGTGCCAGCAGCCCAAGTCCCGGGACATTCAACGAGCAGTACTTC.

The chain is built from TRBV11-2 and TRBJ2-1; 9 bases align to TRBD2. V shed 5 bases, J shed 0 bases, and the junction held 5 bases outside the gene matches. There are 16 residues in the CDR3. Looked up from germline, CDR1 is SGHAT and CDR2 is FQNNGV. The DNA of the CDR3 is TGTGCCAGCAGCGACAGACTAGCGGCCTCCTACAATGAGCAGTTCTTC. It codes for CASSDRLAASYNEQFF.

This clonotype was detected a few times. V and J are TRBV28 and TRBJ2-3; 8 bases line up with TRBD2. J gave up 2 bases and V 3 bases, and 10 bases lay outside the gene matches. Germline CDR1 and CDR2: MDHEN and SYDVKM. CDR3 length: 17 residues. CDR3 nucleotides: TGTGCCAGCAGTTTCTGGGCAGCGGGAGAATCCACAGATACGCAGTATTTT. Encoded protein: CASSFWAAGESTDTQYF.

The CDR3 DNA is TGTGCCAGCAGCCAGAAAGGGGCAGGGGGCTACGAGCAGTACTTC. Translation gives CASSQKGAGGYEQYF. The V gene is TRBV6-1, the J gene TRBJ2-7; 7 positions agree with TRBD1. The germline V gene encodes CDR1 MNHNS and CDR2 SASEGT. The V gene end was trimmed by 6 bases and the J gene end by 3 bases; junction bases not matched to a gene: 11. The CDR3 extends over 15 amino acids.

This clonotype was observed many times. The gene calls are TRBV5-1 and TRBJ2-7, with no clear D. Trimming took off 2 bases at V and 4 bases at J, with 16 bases between the two ends. Per germline, CDR1 SGHRS and CDR2 YFSETQ. There are 15 residues in the CDR3. CDR3 residues: CASSFSFGTGYEQYF. The CDR3 bases are TGCGCCAGCAGCTTTAGTTTCGGAACTGGGTACGAGCAGTACTTC.

The rearrangement links TRBV20-1 to TRBJ2-3, with 9 bases matching TRBD2. This CDR3 region has 12 residues. Germline loops: CDR1 DFQATT, CDR2 SNEGSKA (reference sequence). The J segment lost 6 bases and the V segment lost 2 bases, leaving 0 bases of the junction unmatched. The CDR3 sequence is CSARLAGDTQYF. CDR3 coding DNA: TGCAGTGCTAGACTAGCGGGGGATACGCAGTATTTT.

This clonotype turned up a few times. The V call is TRBV28, the J call TRBJ2-1; D remains unclear. The CDR3 has 15 residues. CDR1 is MDHEN, CDR2 SYDVKM, per germline. Trimming took 5 bases from V and 4 from J, leaving 15 bases between them. In DNA, the CDR3 is TGTGCCAGCAGTGCCCGGGCTAACTCATACAATGAGCAGTTCTTC. This sequence encodes CASSARANSYNEQFF. The whole variable domain, filled in from reference TRBV28 and TRBJ2-1, reads DVKVTQSSRYLVKRTGEKVFLECVQDMDHENMFWYRQDPGLGLRLIYFSYDVKMKEKGDIPEGYSVSREKKERFSLILESASTNQTSMYLCASSARANSYNEQFFGPGTRLTVL.

V and J are TRBV29-1 and TRBJ1-1; D might be TRBD1 (6 bases). Germline V gives CDR1 SQVTM, CDR2 ANQGSEA. The CDR3 spans 13 residues. V lost 7 bases to trimming and J lost 5 bases, with 17 bases between them. The CDR3 DNA reads TGCAGCGGCTGCGCAACAGGGTATACTGAAGCTTTCTTT. Amino acid sequence: CSGCATGYTEAFF.

The chain recombines TRBV5-5 with TRBJ2-3, with 7 bases fitting TRBD1. Germline CDR1 SGHKS, CDR2 YYEKEE (reference sequence). V was pared by 1 base and J by 4 bases, with 3 bases of the junction left unmatched. The CDR3 has 14 residues. The CDR3 sequence: CASSLPGQADTQYF. The DNA for the CDR3 is TGTGCCAGCAGCTTGCCCGGACAGGCAGATACGCAGTATTTT.

In its sample, this clonotype was seen a few times. The V gene is TRBV10-3, the J gene TRBJ2-7; D possibly matches TRBD1 or TRBD2 (5 bases each). The CDR3 spans 13 residues. The V and J ends lost 11 bases and 4 bases respectively, with 18 bases between them. Germline lookup yields CDR1 ENHRY and CDR2 SYGVKD. The CDR3 DNA follows: TGTGCCTTCTCCTACGGGACCTCGTACGAGCAGTACTTC. The encoded protein is CAFSYGTSYEQYF.

This clonotype showed up just a few times. This chain uses TRBV18 with TRBJ2-7; D is ambiguous. CDR1 is KGHSH and CDR2 is LQKENI in the germline V gene. The CDR3 runs 12 residues. Trimming cost V 6 bases and J 5 bases, with 11 bases left between them. The CDR3 sequence: CASSPSFHEQYF. In DNA form, the CDR3 reads TGTGCCAGCTCTCCCAGCTTTCACGAGCAGTACTTC.

The chain joins TRBV20-1 to TRBJ2-3; 8 bases are shared with TRBD1. The CDR3 contains 12 residues. V trimming: 6 bases; J trimming: 11 bases; junction bases outside the gene matches: 10. CDR1 is DFQATT and CDR2 is SNEGSKA in the germline V gene (reference sequence). The CDR3 DNA follows: TGCAGTGCCACTTCAGGGGGCGGTCGGCAGTATTTT. It is translated as CSATSGGGRQYF.

V and J are TRBV11-2 and TRBJ2-4; tentatively, D is TRBD1 (7 bases). This CDR3 is built from 11 residues. The germline V and J ends were trimmed by 8 bases and 12 bases, with 14 bases remaining between them. Per germline, CDR1 SGHAT and CDR2 FQNNGV. The CDR3 DNA reads as TGTGCCAGCTCCCAGGGGGGTACTCAGTACTTC. Residues: CASSQGGTQYF.

The chain is built from TRBV28 and TRBJ2-1; 9 bases line up with TRBD1. CDR1 MDHEN and CDR2 SYDVKM come from the germline V gene. The V and J ends lost 10 bases and 5 bases, in that order; junction bases with no gene match: 3. This CDR3 region has 12 residues. The CDR3 sequence: CATRQGDNEQFF. As DNA, the CDR3 is TGTGCCACCCGACAGGGGGACAATGAGCAGTTCTTC.

In DNA form, the CDR3 reads TGTGCCAGCAGCCAAGATTTACAGGGCAGTGGCTACACCTTC. Residues: CASSQDLQGSGYTF. The chain combines TRBV14 with TRBJ1-2, with D possibly TRBD1 on 6 matching bases. The V and J ends lost 0 bases and 7 bases respectively, with 12 bases between them. The CDR3 is 14 amino acids. From germline, CDR1 is SGHDN and CDR2 FVKESK.

This clonotype was picked up a small number of times. The chain is built from TRBV12-3 or TRBV12-4 and TRBJ1-1; D not certain. The CDR3 loop spans 13 amino acids. Between the trimmed V and J ends, which lost 4 bases and 4 bases, there was a span of 10 bases. CDR3 amino acids: CASSSREGTEAFF. The DNA for the CDR3 is TGTGCCAGCAGTTCACGGGAGGGCACTGAAGCTTTCTTT.

This clonotype was seen a handful of times. The rearrangement joins TRBV7-2 to TRBJ2-2; no firm D call. CDR3 length: 15 amino acids. Germline V gives CDR1 SGHTA, CDR2 FQGNSA. V was shortened by 2 bases and J by 5 bases, with 12 bases between the two germline ends. The CDR3: CASSLRSGRTGELFF. DNA for the CDR3: TGTGCCAGCAGCTTACGGTCTGGGCGAACCGGGGAGCTGTTTTTT.

This clonotype has just a few counts. The chain uses TRBV9 and TRBJ2-3; the match to TRBD2 covers 8 bases. The germline V gene has CDR1 SGDLS and CDR2 YYNGEE. V gave up 5 bases and J gave up 5 bases; unmatched junction bases: 10. This CDR3 region has 15 residues. CDR3 bases: TGTGCCAGCAGTTCGGGACTAGAGCCTGGAGATACGCAGTATTTT. Encoded protein: CASSSGLEPGDTQYF.

The CDR3 region is CASSWSSWNYGYTF. The CDR3 DNA reads TGTGCCAGCAGTTGGAGCAGTTGGAACTATGGCTACACCTTC. V and J are TRBV6-2 or TRBV6-3 and TRBJ1-2, with D uncertain. Trimming removed 4 bases at V and 2 bases at J, with 11 bases between. The CDR3 is made up of 14 amino acids. The V gene's germline CDR1 is MNHEY and CDR2 SVGEGT.

The genes are TRBV21-1 and TRBJ2-7. TRBV21-1 is a recognized pseudogene. The CDR3 runs to 15 residues. The CDR3 DNA reads TGTGCCAGCAGCAAATACAGCGGGATCTCCTACGAGCAGTACTTC. Amino acid sequence: CASSKYSGISYEQYF.

The J gene is TRBJ2-7, the V gene TRBV12-3 or TRBV12-4; 7 nucleotides match TRBD1. After removal of 7 bases from V and 3 bases from J, the junction contained 6 bases not matched to a gene. The CDR3 runs 13 residues. The CDR3 region is CASTTGQFYEQYF. Written as DNA, the CDR3 is TGTGCCAGCACCACGGGACAGTTCTACGAGCAGTACTTC.

The CDR3 loop is CASSPAGALDTQYF. The CDR3 DNA reads TGTGCCAGCTCACCAGCGGGGGCTCTCGATACGCAGTATTTT. The chain links TRBV18 to TRBJ2-3, with a tentative D call TRBD2 (7 bases). The CDR3 length is 14 residues. Germline-derived CDR1 and CDR2 are KGHSH and LQKENI. V lost 2 bases, J lost 6 bases, and 12 bases lay in between.

This clonotype appeared a few times. V gene TRBV28 combines with J gene TRBJ2-7, with D unresolved. The CDR3 totals 13 residues. Germline CDR1 reads MDHEN; CDR2 reads SYDVKM. V shed 4 bases and J shed 4 bases, with 11 bases lying between them. The CDR3 sequence: CASSSSVPYEQYF. The DNA of the CDR3 is TGTGCCAGCAGTTCCAGCGTCCCTTACGAGCAGTACTTC.

In this sample, this clonotype turned up a few times. This sequence joins TRBV6-1 and TRBJ2-3; 9 bases fit TRBD1. V gave up 7 bases and J gave up 4 bases; unmatched junction bases: 6. The CDR3 totals 14 residues. Germline V gene sequence: CDR1 MNHNS, CDR2 SASEGT. DNA for the CDR3: TGTGCCAGCATAGACAGGGGGACGGCAGATACGCAGTATTTT. It translates to CASIDRGTADTQYF.